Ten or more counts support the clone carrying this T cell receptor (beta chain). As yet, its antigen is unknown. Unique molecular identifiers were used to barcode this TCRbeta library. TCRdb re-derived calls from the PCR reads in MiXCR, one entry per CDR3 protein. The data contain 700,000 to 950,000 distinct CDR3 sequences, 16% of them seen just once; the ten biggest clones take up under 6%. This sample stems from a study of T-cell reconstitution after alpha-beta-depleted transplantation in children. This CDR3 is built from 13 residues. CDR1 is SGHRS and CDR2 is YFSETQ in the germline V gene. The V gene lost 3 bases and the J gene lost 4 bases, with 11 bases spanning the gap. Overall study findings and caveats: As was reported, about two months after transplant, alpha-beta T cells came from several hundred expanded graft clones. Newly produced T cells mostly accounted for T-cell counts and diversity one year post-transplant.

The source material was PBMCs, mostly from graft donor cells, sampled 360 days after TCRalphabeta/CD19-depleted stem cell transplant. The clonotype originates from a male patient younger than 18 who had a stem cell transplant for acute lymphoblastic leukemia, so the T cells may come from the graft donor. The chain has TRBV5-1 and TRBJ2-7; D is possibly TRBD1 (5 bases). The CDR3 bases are TGCGCCAGCAGCTCAGCTGACAGATACGAGCAGTACTTC. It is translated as CASSSADRYEQYF. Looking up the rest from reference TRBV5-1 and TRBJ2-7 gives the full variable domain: KAGVTQTPRYLIKTRGQQVTLSCSPISGHRSVSWYQQTPGQGLQFLFEYFSETQRNKGNFPGRFSGRQFSNSRSEMNVSTLELGDSALYLCASSSADRYEQYFGPGTRLTVT.